This T cell receptor (beta chain) was captured in a study of T-cell memory formation after mild COVID-19. As for the study in general: Most TCR clusters belonged to a single donor.

V shed 1 base and J 2 bases; nucleotides not matched to a gene: 4. Germline CDR1 SQVTM, CDR2 ANQGSEA. The CDR3 length is 14 residues. Constant-segment primers served in 5'RACE that generated TCR alpha and TCR beta cDNA libraries bearing sample barcodes and UMIs. TCRdb called the 5' RACE reads again in MiXCR, with one record for every CDR3 protein. The sample has around 530,000 distinct CDR3 sequences, less than 25% seen once. Findings of the study overall: Still unconfirmed is whether the second-wave clones peaking on day 37 recognized SARS-CoV-2.

As to this clonotype: Its cognate antigen is unknown.

The TCR comes from an adult woman who had mild COVID-19 (a few samples of this study predate the infection). Cell type and time point are not known. Sequenced: PBMCs or a T cell subset sorted from them (not recorded which). The rearrangement uses TRBV29-1 and TRBJ2-7; 8 bases fit TRBD2. The CDR3 spells CSVEVWRGAYEQYF. Written as DNA, the CDR3 is TGCAGCGTTGAAGTTTGGCGGGGGGCCTACGAGCAGTACTTC.